The rows below give T cell receptor beta chains drawn from one sample of a study of identical twins' blood T cells. TCRdb re-analysed the 5' RACE reads in MiXCR, keeping a single row per CDR3 protein. The data contain hundreds of thousands of distinct CDR3 sequences, 28% of them singletons. The material sequenced was PBMCs. The receptors were gathered from a woman between 18 and 50 years old in good health. Both conserved end residues are part of each CDR3. D genes are given only for firm matches. Only some rows state a clone size, as once, few, many or a class for expanded clones.

j_call cdr3_length v_call d_call clone_size cdr3_nt cdr3_aa
TRBJ1-2 13 TRBV5-1 . . TGCGCCAGCAGCCCGGGGTTAGGCGATGGCTACACCTTC CASSPGLGDGYTF
TRBJ1-5 12 TRBV12-3/TRBV12-4 . many TGTGCCAGCAGTTTAATCCGGGGGCCCCAGCATTTT CASSLIRGPQHF
TRBJ1-1 16 TRBV5-6 TRBD1 . TGTGCCAGCAGCATACTGGGGACAGGGCCGAACACTGAAGCTTTCTTT CASSILGTGPNTEAFF
TRBJ2-2 17 TRBV12-3/TRBV12-4 . few TGTGCCAGCAGTCCGCCGGGACACTTACCGAACACCGGGGAGCTGTTTTTT CASSPPGHLPNTGELFF
TRBJ1-2 12 TRBV29-1 TRBD1 . TGCAGCGTTGCAGGGGGCCGGGGTGGCTACACCTTC CSVAGGRGGYTF
TRBJ2-7 17 TRBV3-1 TRBD2 . TGTGCCAGCAGCCAAGGAAATCTAGCGGGGGTTCCCTACGAGCAGTACTTC CASSQGNLAGVPYEQYF
TRBJ1-5 15 TRBV12-3/TRBV12-4 . . TGTGCCAGCAGTTTAAACCAGGGGTCGGATCAGCCCCAGCATTTT CASSLNQGSDQPQHF
TRBJ1-2 16 TRBV19 TRBD1 . TGTGCCAGTAGTACAACCCTTCGGGACAGGAGGGGCGGCTACACCTTC CASSTTLRDRRGGYTF
TRBJ1-1 13 TRBV29-1 . few TGCAGCGTTGAGGGGCAGAAGAACACTGAAGCTTTCTTT CSVEGQKNTEAFF
TRBJ1-2 14 TRBV10-3 . . TGTGCCACGAGAAAAACGACAGATAACTATGGCTACACCTTC CATRKTTDNYGYTF
TRBJ1-3 15 TRBV20-1 . . TGCAGTGCTAGGGGCACCAACCTTGGTGGAAACACCATATATTTT CSARGTNLGGNTIYF
TRBJ2-1 15 TRBV7-3 . . TGTGCCAACAGCTTAGGACAGACCCACTACAATGAGCAGTTCTTC CANSLGQTHYNEQFF
TRBJ1-1 13 TRBV5-1 TRBD1 . TGCGCCAGCAGCCGGGACAGTTTTACTGAAGCTTTCTTT CASSRDSFTEAFF
TRBJ2-1 15 TRBV7-9 TRBD2 few TGTGCCAGCAGCTTGACGACTAGCGGGATCGATGAACAGTTCTTC CASSLTTSGIDEQFF
TRBJ2-7 14 TRBV12-3/TRBV12-4 . few TGTGCCAGCAGTCAAACTCAGGGGTTCAACGAGCAGTACTTC CASSQTQGFNEQYF
TRBJ2-3 16 TRBV20-1 TRBD2 . TGCAGTGCTACCGTAGGGGCGGGGGGGCAAGGGGATACGCAGTATTTT CSATVGAGGQGDTQYF
TRBJ2-7 14 TRBV3-1 . once TGTGCCTGCGGCGGGTTAAATGGACTATACGAGCAGTACTTC CACGGLNGLYEQYF
TRBJ2-2 14 TRBV3-1 . . TGTGCCAGCAGCCAAGATTTGGGGTTCGGGGAGCTGTTTTTT CASSQDLGFGELFF
TRBJ1-3 13 TRBV6-5 . few TGTGCCAGCGCCAGGACCTCTGGAAACACCATATATTTT CASARTSGNTIYF
TRBJ1-2 15 TRBV5-1 . once TGCGCCAGCAGCCTAGGAAGTAGTACAGCTAATGGCTACACCTTC CASSLGSSTANGYTF
TRBJ1-6 14 TRBV12-3/TRBV12-4 TRBD1 . TGTGCCAGCAGTGCCACAGGGGGAAATTCACCCCTCCACTTT CASSATGGNSPLHF
TRBJ1-2 14 TRBV3-1 . few TGTGCCAGCAGCCAAGTCAGGGGTCACTATGGCTACACCTTC CASSQVRGHYGYTF
TRBJ2-2 14 TRBV21-1 . many TGTGCCAGCTCGGCGGGATCGAACACCGGGGAGCTGTTTTTT CASSAGSNTGELFF
TRBJ1-1 13 TRBV5-1 TRBD1 few TGCGCCAGCAGCAATGGACAGGGCGCTGAAGCTTTCTTT CASSNGQGAEAFF
TRBJ1-3 14 TRBV6-6 . many TGTGCCAGCAGTTCCCACAACTCTGGAAACACCATATATTTT CASSSHNSGNTIYF
TRBJ2-2 14 TRBV29-1 . many TGCAGCGTAATAGGGGTCTCCAACACCGGGGAGCTGTTTTTT CSVIGVSNTGELFF
TRBJ2-1 16 TRBV11-2 TRBD2 . TGTACCAGCAGCCGACAAACTAGCGGGGGGTACAATGAGCAGTTCTTC CTSSRQTSGGYNEQFF
TRBJ2-1 12 TRBV5-1 . few TGCGCCAGCAGATTAGGGCACGATGAGCAGTTCTTC CASRLGHDEQFF
TRBJ1-1 11 TRBV20-1 . few TGCAGTGCTAGAGAAGTGACTGAAGCTTTCTTT CSAREVTEAFF
TRBJ1-1 15 TRBV27 . . TGTGCCAGCAGTTCGGACGGAAATGGTAACACTGAAGCTTTCTTT CASSSDGNGNTEAFF
TRBJ1-1 15 TRBV12-5 . few TGTGCTAGTGGTCCGAGAACAGGGATCGACACTGAAGCTTTCTTT CASGPRTGIDTEAFF
TRBJ1-1 15 TRBV7-9 TRBD1 . TGTGCCAGCAGCCCCGGGACAGGGTCAGCCACTGAAGCTTTCTTT CASSPGTGSATEAFF
TRBJ1-1 16 TRBV19 TRBD1 . TGTGCCAGTAGTAGCTGGACAGGCGTTGGAAACACTGAAGCTTTCTTT CASSSWTGVGNTEAFF
TRBJ2-2 14 TRBV6-5 . . TGTGCCAGCAGTTACTGGGGCTCAACCGGGGAGCTGTTTTTT CASSYWGSTGELFF
TRBJ1-1 13 TRBV19 . . TGTGCCAGTAGTATTAATACGGGCACTGAAGCTTTCTTT CASSINTGTEAFF
TRBJ2-1 13 TRBV18 . . TGTGCCAGCTCACCAATTTCGGGCAATGATCAGTTCTTC CASSPISGNDQFF
TRBJ1-4 15 TRBV18 . . TGTGCCAGCTCCCGGATCCGGGGGACTAATGAAAAACTGTTTTTT CASSRIRGTNEKLFF
TRBJ2-7 15 TRBV5-1 TRBD1 . TGCGCCAGCAGCTTGGTTACAGGGGGCGACTACGAGCAGCACTTC CASSLVTGGDYEQHF
TRBJ2-4 11 TRBV3-1 . . TGTGCCAGCAGCCAAAGACAGTTTCAGTACTTC CASSQRQFQYF
TRBJ1-1 14 TRBV19 TRBD1 few TGTGCCAGTAGCAAGCGACAGGGCGGGACTGAAGCTTTCTTT CASSKRQGGTEAFF
TRBJ1-1 11 TRBV20-1 . . TGCAGTGCTGGGGACGTAACTGAAGCTTTCTTT CSAGDVTEAFF
TRBJ1-1 12 TRBV20-1 TRBD1 . TGCAGTGTTCCGGGACAGGGCACTGAAGCTTTCTTT CSVPGQGTEAFF
TRBJ1-2 12 TRBV6-6 . many TGTGCCAGCAGTTGGACAGATGGTGGCTACACCTTC CASSWTDGGYTF
TRBJ1-5 14 TRBV19 . . TGTGCCAGTAGTATATGGGGGAGGTATCAGCCCCAGCATTTT CASSIWGRYQPQHF
TRBJ2-7 14 TRBV13 TRBD1 few TGTGCCAGCAGCTTACGGACAGGGGCCCACGAGCAGTACTTC CASSLRTGAHEQYF
TRBJ2-2 14 TRBV20-1 . . TGCAGTGCTAGAAGGACACCGAACACCGGGGAGCTGTTTTTT CSARRTPNTGELFF
TRBJ1-2 13 TRBV28 . . TGTGCCAGCAGTTGGAGGATTAACTATGGCTACACCTTC CASSWRINYGYTF
TRBJ1-1 13 TRBV6-1 . few TGTGCCAGCAGTGAATCCAGAGTCAGTGAAGCTTTCTTT CASSESRVSEAFF
TRBJ1-1 12 TRBV19 . . TGTGCCAGTACCACCTTTGAAGCTGAAGCTTTCTTT CASTTFEAEAFF
TRBJ2-1 14 TRBV29-1 TRBD2 . TGCAGCGTTCAAACGGGGGGTAGGGACAATGAGCAGTTCTTC CSVQTGGRDNEQFF
TRBJ2-4 14 TRBV20-1 . few TGCAGTGCTAAGGGGGGTCTAGCCAAAAACATTCAGTACTTC CSAKGGLAKNIQYF
TRBJ2-1 14 TRBV29-1 TRBD2 . TGCAGCGTGGTACTAGCGGGTGCCTACAATGAGCAGCTCTTC CSVVLAGAYNEQLF
TRBJ1-1 13 TRBV29-1 . few TGCAGCGTTGTATGGGCCGGGAACACTGAAGCTTTCTTT CSVVWAGNTEAFF
TRBJ2-3 16 TRBV5-1 . . TGCGCCAGCAGCTTACACTACCTGGTCGGGATGGATACGCAGTATTTT CASSLHYLVGMDTQYF
TRBJ1-5 17 TRBV6-2/TRBV6-3 . few TGTGCCAGCAGTTACTCGAGAGGGAAATATAGCAATCAGCCCCAGCATTTT CASSYSRGKYSNQPQHF
TRBJ2-7 13 TRBV7-2 . many TGTGCCAGCAGCCCTAGCATCACCCACGAGCAGTACTTC CASSPSITHEQYF
TRBJ2-1 13 TRBV7-2 . . TGTGCCAGCAGCTTTATCGACGGATATGAGCAGTTCTTC CASSFIDGYEQFF
TRBJ2-7 12 TRBV7-9 . . TGTGCCAGCAGCTTGGGACAAACCGAGCAGTACTTC CASSLGQTEQYF
TRBJ1-5 14 TRBV6-5 . . TGTGCCAGCAGTAAGACAACGTGGGATCAGCCCCAGCATTTT CASSKTTWDQPQHF
TRBJ2-3 16 TRBV5-1 TRBD2 . TGCGCCAGCAGTCGGATTAGCGGGGGATCCACAGATACGCAGTATTTT CASSRISGGSTDTQYF